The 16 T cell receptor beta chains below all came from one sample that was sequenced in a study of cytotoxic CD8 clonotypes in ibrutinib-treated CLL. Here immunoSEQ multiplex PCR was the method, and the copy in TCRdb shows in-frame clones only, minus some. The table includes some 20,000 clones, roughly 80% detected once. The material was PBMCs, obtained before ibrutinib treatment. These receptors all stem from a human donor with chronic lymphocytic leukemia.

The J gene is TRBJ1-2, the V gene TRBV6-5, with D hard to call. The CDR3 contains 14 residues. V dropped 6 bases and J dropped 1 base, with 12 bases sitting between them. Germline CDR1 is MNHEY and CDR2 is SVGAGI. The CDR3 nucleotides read TGTGCCAGCAGATCGGACGGGTTTAACTATGGCTACACCTTC. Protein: CASRSDGFNYGYTF.

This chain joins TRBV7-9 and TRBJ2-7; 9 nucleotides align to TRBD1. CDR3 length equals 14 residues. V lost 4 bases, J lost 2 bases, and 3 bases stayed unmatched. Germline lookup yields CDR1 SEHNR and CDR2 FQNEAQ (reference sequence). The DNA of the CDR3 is TGTGCCAGCAGCTGGGGACAGGGTGCCTACGAGCAGTACTTC. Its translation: CASSWGQGAYEQYF.

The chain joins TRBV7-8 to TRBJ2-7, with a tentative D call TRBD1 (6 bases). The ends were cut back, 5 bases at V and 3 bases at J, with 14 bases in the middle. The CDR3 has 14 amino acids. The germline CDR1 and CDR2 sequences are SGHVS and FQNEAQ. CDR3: CASSPRGTDYEQYF. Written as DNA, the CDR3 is TGTGCCAGCAGCCCCAGGGGCACCGACTACGAGCAGTACTTC. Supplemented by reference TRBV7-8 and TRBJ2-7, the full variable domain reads GAGVSQSPRYKVAKRGQDVALRCDPISGHVSLFWYQQALGQGPEFLTYFQNEAQLDKSGLPSDRFFAERPEGSVSTLKIQRTQQEDSAVYLCASSPRGTDYEQYFGPGTRLTVT.

CDR3 nucleotides: TGTGCCAGCAGTCCGGGGGCCGGCACAGATACGCAGTATTTT. It specifies CASSPGAGTDTQYF. The V and J genes are TRBV25-1 and TRBJ2-3; D is perhaps TRBD1 or TRBD2 (6 bases each). V was clipped by 5 bases and J by 1 base, with 10 bases between them. CDR3 length equals 14 residues. Germline V CDR1 and CDR2: MGHDK, SYGVNS.

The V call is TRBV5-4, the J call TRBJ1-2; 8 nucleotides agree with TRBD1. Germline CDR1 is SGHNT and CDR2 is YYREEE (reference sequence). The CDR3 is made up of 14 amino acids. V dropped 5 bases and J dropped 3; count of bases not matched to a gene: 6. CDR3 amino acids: CASRPTGGHYGYTF. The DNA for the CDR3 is TGTGCCAGCAGGCCTACAGGGGGGCACTATGGCTACACCTTC. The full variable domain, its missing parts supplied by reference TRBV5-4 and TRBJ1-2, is ETGVTQSPTHLIKTRGQQVTLRCSSQSGHNTVSWYQQALGQGPQFIFQYYREEENGRGNFPPRFSGLQFPNYSSELNVNALELDDSALYLCASRPTGGHYGYTFGSGTRLTVV.

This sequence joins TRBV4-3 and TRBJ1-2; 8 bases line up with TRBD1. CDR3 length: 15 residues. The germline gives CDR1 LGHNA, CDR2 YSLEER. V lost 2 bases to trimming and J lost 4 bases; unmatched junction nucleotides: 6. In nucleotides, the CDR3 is TGCGCCAGCAGCCAATCAAACAGGGGGACCTATGGCTACACCTTC. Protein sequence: CASSQSNRGTYGYTF.

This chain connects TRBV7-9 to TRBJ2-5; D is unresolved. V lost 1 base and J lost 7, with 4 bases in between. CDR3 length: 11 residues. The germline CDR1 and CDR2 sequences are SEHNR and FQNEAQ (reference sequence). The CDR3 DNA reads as TGTGCCAGCAGCTTAGTTGGGACCCAGTACTTC. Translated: CASSLVGTQYF.

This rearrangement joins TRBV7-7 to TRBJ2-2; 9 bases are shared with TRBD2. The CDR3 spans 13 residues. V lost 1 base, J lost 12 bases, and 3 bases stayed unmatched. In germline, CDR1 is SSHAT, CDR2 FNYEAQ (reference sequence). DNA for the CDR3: TGTGCCAGCAGCTTAGTGGGGACTAGCCAGCTGTTTTTT. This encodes CASSLVGTSQLFF.

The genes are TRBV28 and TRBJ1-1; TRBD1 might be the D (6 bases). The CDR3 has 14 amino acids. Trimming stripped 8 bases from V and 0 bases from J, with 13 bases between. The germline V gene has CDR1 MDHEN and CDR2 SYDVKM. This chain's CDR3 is CASVGGAMNTEAFF. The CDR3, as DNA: TGTGCCAGCGTGGGGGGGGCCATGAACACTGAAGCTTTCTTT.

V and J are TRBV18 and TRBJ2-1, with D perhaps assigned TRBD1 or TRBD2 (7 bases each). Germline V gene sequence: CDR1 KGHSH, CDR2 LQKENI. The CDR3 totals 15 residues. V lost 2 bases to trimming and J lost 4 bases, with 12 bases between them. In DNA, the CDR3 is TGTGCCAGCTCACCAAGCGGGACAGAATACAATGAGCAGTTCTTC. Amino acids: CASSPSGTEYNEQFF. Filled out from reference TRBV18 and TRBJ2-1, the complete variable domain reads NAGVMQNPRHLVRRRGQEARLRCSPMKGHSHVYWYRQLPEEGLKFMVYLQKENIIDESGMPKERFSAEFPKEGPSILRIQQVVRGDSAAYFCASSPSGTEYNEQFFGPGTRLTVL.

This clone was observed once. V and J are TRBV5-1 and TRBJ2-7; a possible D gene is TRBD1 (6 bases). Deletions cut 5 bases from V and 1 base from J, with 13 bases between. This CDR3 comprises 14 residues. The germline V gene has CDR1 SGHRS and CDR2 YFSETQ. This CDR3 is CASSQQGISYEQYF. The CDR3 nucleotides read TGCGCCAGCAGTCAACAGGGAATATCCTACGAGCAGTACTTC.

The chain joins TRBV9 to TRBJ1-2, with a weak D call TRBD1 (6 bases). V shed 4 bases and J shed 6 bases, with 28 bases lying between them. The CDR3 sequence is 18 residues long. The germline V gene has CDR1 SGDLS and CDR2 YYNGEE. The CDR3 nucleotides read TGTGCCAGCAGCACAGGGCAGGGCGTTGAGGGGCCCGGTCATGGCTACACCTTC. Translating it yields CASSTGQGVEGPGHGYTF.

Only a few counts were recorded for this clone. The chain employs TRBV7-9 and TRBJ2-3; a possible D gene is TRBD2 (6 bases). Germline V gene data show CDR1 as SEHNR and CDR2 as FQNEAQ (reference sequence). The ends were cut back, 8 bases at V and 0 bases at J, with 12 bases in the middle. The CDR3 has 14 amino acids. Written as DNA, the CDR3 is TGTGCCAGCGGGGGGACGGATAGCACAGATACGCAGTATTTT. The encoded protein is CASGGTDSTDTQYF.

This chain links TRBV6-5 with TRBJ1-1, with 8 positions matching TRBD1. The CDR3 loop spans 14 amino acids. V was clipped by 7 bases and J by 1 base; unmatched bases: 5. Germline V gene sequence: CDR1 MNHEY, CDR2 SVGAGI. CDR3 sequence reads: CASTRQGTNTEAFF. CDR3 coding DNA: TGTGCCAGCACCAGACAGGGGACGAACACTGAAGCTTTCTTT.

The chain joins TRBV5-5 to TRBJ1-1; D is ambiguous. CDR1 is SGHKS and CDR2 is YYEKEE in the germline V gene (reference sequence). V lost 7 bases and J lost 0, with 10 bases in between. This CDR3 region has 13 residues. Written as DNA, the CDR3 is TGTGCCAGCTCGACTAACTTGAACACTGAAGCTTTCTTT. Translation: CASSTNLNTEAFF.

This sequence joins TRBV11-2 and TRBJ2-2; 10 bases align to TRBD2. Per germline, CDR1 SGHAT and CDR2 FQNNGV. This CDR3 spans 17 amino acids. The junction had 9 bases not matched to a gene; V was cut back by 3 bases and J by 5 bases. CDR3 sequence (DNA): TGTGCCAGCAGCTTTTTTCCCAGCGGGGGGGCTACCGGGGAGCTGTTTTTT. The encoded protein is CASSFFPSGGATGELFF.